This TCR beta chain was identified in a study of blood T cell repertoires in COVID-19. The CDR3 is 14 residues long. Germline V CDR1 and CDR2: SGHRS, YFSETQ. V was cut by 0 bases and J by 4 bases, with 8 bases left in between. Only in-frame clones appear in the TCRdb table, and some are missing; sequencing was by immunoSEQ multiplex PCR. The sample consists of fewer than 300,000 clones, approximately 90% of them appearing once. Cohort assignment relied on participant-reported clinical history. The rearrangement links TRBV5-1 to TRBJ1-5, with D possibly matching TRBD1 (6 bases). Sequencing was carried out using PBMCs or T cells enriched from blood (not recorded which). The source of this sequence is a man in his forties who had recovered from COVID-19. CDR3 region: CASSLGTANQPQHF. DNA of the CDR3: TGCGCCAGCAGCTTGGGGACAGCAAATCAGCCCCAGCATTTT. The variable domain in full, with the rest retrieved from reference TRBV5-1 and TRBJ1-5, is KAGVTQTPRYLIKTRGQQVTLSCSPISGHRSVSWYQQTPGQGLQFLFEYFSETQRNKGNFPGRFSGRQFSNSRSEMNVSTLELGDSALYLCASSLGTANQPQHFGDGTRLSIL.